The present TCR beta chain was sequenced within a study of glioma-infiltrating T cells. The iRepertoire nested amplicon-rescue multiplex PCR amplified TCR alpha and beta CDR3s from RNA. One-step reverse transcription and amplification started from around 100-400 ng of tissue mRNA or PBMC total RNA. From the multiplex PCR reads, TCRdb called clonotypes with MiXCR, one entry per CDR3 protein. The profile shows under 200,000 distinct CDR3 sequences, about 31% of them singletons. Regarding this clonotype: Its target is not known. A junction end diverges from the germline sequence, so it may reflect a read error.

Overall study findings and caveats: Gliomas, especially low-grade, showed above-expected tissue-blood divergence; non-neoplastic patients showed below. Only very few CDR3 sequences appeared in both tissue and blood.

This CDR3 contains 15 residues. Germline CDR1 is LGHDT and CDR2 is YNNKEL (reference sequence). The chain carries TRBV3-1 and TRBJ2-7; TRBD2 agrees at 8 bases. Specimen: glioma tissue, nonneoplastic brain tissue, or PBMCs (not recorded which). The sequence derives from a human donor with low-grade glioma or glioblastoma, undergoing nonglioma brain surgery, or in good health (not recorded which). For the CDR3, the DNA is TGTGCCGGCAGCCCCACTAGCGGCAGTATCTACGAGCAGTACTTC. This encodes CAGSPTSGSIYEQYF.